These T cell receptor beta chains were read from a single sample in a study of T cell responses to AZD1222 COVID-19 vaccine. TCRdb's copy holds only in-frame clones and misses some; the assay was immunoSEQ multiplex PCR. The table has 150,000 or so clones, just over 90% seen once. The material was peripheral blood, obtained 28 days after the second AZD1222 dose. These receptors all stem from an adult who received the AZD1222 COVID-19 vaccine. The CDR3 runs from the conserved cysteine through the conserved F or W. The order of the fields is J gene, clone size, CDR3 length, V gene, D gene, CDR3 protein, CDR3 DNA. A D gene is named only where the DNA matches it firmly. Size tells how often a clone was seen (once, few, many) or the class of an expanded clone, and some rows leave it out.

TRBJ2-4,.,15,TRBV6-5,.,CASSTTSLAKNIQYF,TGTGCCAGCAGCACGACTAGTCTGGCCAAAAACATTCAGTACTTC
TRBJ2-5,.,14,TRBV5-1,.,CASSLEGIQETQYF,TGCGCCAGCAGCTTGGAAGGGATACAAGAGACCCAGTACTTC
TRBJ2-1,.,13,TRBV5-1,.,CASSRGTIGEQFF,TGCGCCAGCAGTCGGGGGACGATTGGTGAGCAGTTCTTC
TRBJ2-1,once,15,TRBV6-5,.,CASSYSRGSYNEQFF,TGTGCCAGCAGTTACTCCAGGGGCTCCTACAATGAGCAGTTCTTC
TRBJ2-7,.,13,TRBV5-1,TRBD1,CASSDRVSYEQYF,TGCGCCAGCAGCGACAGGGTAAGCTACGAGCAGTACTTC
TRBJ2-7,.,15,TRBV6-5,TRBD1,CASSYLGQGSYEQYF,TGTGCCAGCAGTTACTTGGGACAGGGGAGCTACGAGCAGTACTTC
TRBJ1-3,few,13,TRBV9,.,CASSKDSGNTIYF,TGTGCCAGCAGCAAGGACAGCGGAAACACCATATATTTT
TRBJ2-7,.,13,TRBV27,TRBD1,CASRRTGPYEQYF,TGTGCCAGCAGGCGGACAGGGCCCTACGAGCAGTACTTC
TRBJ1-3,.,16,TRBV18,.,CASSPTPGESGNTIYF,TGTGCCAGCTCACCCACCCCAGGGGAATCTGGAAACACCATATATTTT
TRBJ1-1,.,14,TRBV7-9,.,CASSLGGRHTEAFF,TGTGCCAGCAGCTTGGGGGGCCGTCACACTGAAGCTTTCTTT
TRBJ1-1,.,13,TRBV6-5,.,CASSYSSTHEAFF,TGTGCCAGCAGTTACTCGAGTACGCACGAAGCTTTCTTT
TRBJ1-6,few,14,TRBV3-1/TRBV3-2,TRBD1,CASSPDRGESPLHF,TGTGCCAGCAGCCCCGACAGGGGGGAATCACCCCTCCACTTT
TRBJ2-3,.,17,TRBV5-5,.,CASSSHGTASSTDTQYF,TGTGCCAGCAGCTCCCACGGGACGGCCTCTAGCACAGATACGCAGTATTTT
TRBJ2-7,.,15,TRBV5-1,.,CASSFFGTGQDEQYF,TGCGCCAGCAGCTTCTTTGGGACTGGACAGGACGAGCAGTACTTC
TRBJ2-5,.,13,TRBV19,.,CASSRSVQETQYF,TGTGCCAGTAGTCGTAGCGTCCAAGAGACCCAGTACTTC
TRBJ1-5,.,14,TRBV6-5,TRBD1,CASRPDRVAQPQHF,TGTGCCAGCAGACCTGACAGGGTAGCTCAGCCCCAGCATTTT
TRBJ1-2,.,15,TRBV5-1,TRBD1,CASSLNLAGGYDYTF,TGCGCCAGCAGCTTGAACCTCGCAGGGGGATATGACTACACCTTC
TRBJ2-7,.,10,TRBV20-1,.,CSAQRYEQYF,TGCAGTGCTCAGAGATACGAGCAGTACTTC
TRBJ2-7,.,13,TRBV15,TRBD1,CATSRDRGREQYF,TGTGCCACCAGCAGGGACAGGGGGCGAGAGCAGTACTTC
TRBJ2-3,.,15,TRBV6-5,TRBD1,CASSLGQGRTDTQYF,TGTGCCAGCTCCCTGGGACAGGGACGGACAGATACGCAGTATTTT
TRBJ2-1,.,13,TRBV3-1/TRBV3-2,.,CASSQILVTLQFF,TGTGCCAGCAGCCAAATCTTAGTGACACTGCAGTTCTTC
TRBJ2-1,few,13,TRBV6-5,.,CASSLGLTNEQFF,TGTGCCAGCAGCCTCGGACTAACCAATGAGCAGTTCTTC
TRBJ2-1,.,16,TRBV20-1,TRBD2,CSASPPGLAWYNEQFF,TGCAGTGCTAGTCCGCCGGGACTAGCGTGGTACAATGAGCAGTTCTTC
TRBJ1-5,.,14,TRBV5-5,.,CASSAGGGNQPQHF,TGTGCCAGCAGCGCCGGAGGGGGCAATCAGCCCCAGCATTTT
TRBJ2-1,.,15,TRBV5-4,TRBD2,CASSFSGGAYNEQFF,TGTGCCAGCAGCTTTTCGGGAGGGGCCTACAATGAGCAGTTCTTC
TRBJ2-1,.,16,TRBV9,TRBD2,CASSVGLAVTYNEQFF,TGTGCCAGCAGCGTAGGGCTAGCGGTTACCTACAATGAGCAGTTCTTC
TRBJ2-1,once,16,TRBV19,TRBD2,CASSITRAGAYNEQFF,TGTGCCAGTAGTATAACCCGAGCGGGAGCCTACAATGAGCAGTTCTTC
TRBJ1-2,.,16,TRBV5-4,.,CASSSWTAKTSGGYTF,TGTGCCAGCAGCTCGTGGACAGCTAAAACTTCGGGCGGCTACACCTTC
TRBJ2-7,.,13,TRBV28,.,CASSLGRLYEQYF,TGTGCCAGCAGTTTAGGCAGGCTCTACGAGCAGTACTTC
TRBJ2-1,.,16,TRBV7-9,TRBD2,CASSLALAGSYNEQFF,TGTGCCAGCAGCTTAGCGCTAGCGGGATCCTACAATGAGCAGTTCTTC
TRBJ2-1,.,13,TRBV19,.,CASSIAVDFEQFF,TGTGCCAGTAGTATCGCCGTAGACTTTGAGCAGTTCTTC
TRBJ1-2,.,14,TRBV19,TRBD1,CASRRQGALNGYTF,TGTGCCAGTAGGCGACAGGGGGCCCTAAATGGCTACACCTTC
TRBJ1-1,.,18,TRBV19,TRBD1,CASSISPAGGIDNSEAFF,TGTGCCAGTAGTATATCTCCAGCAGGGGGCATCGATAATTCTGAAGCTTTCTTT
TRBJ1-3,.,13,TRBV30,.,CAWSVNGRNTIYF,TGTGCCTGGAGTGTAAATGGACGAAACACCATATATTTT
TRBJ1-1,.,12,TRBV19,.,CASSIRGTEAFF,TGTGCCAGTAGTATACGGGGAACTGAAGCTTTCTTT
TRBJ2-1,.,16,TRBV7-9,.,CASSPSLGNSYNEQFF,TGTGCCAGCAGCCCCTCTCTGGGGAACTCCTACAATGAGCAGTTCTTC
TRBJ2-3,.,14,TRBV11-3,.,CASSLGASADTQYF,TGTGCCAGCAGCTTAGGGGCCAGTGCAGATACGCAGTATTTT
TRBJ2-7,.,13,TRBV7-6,.,CASSLEQNYEQYF,TGTGCCAGCAGCTTAGAACAGAACTACGAGCAGTACTTC
TRBJ1-1,.,15,TRBV5-1,TRBD1,CASSDPQGAEAEAFF,TGCGCCAGCAGCGACCCACAGGGGGCCGAGGCTGAAGCTTTCTTT
TRBJ1-1,.,15,TRBV24-1,.,CATRPRRGGNTEAFF,TGTGCCACCAGACCCCGACGGGGGGGAAACACTGAAGCTTTCTTT
TRBJ1-2,.,15,TRBV3-1/TRBV3-2,.,CASSQESSGRGGYTF,TGTGCCAGCAGCCAAGAATCGTCAGGACGAGGAGGCTACACCTTC
TRBJ1-2,.,14,TRBV4-2,.,CASSQGQGGYGYTF,TGTGCCAGCAGCCAGGGGCAGGGAGGCTATGGCTACACCTTC
TRBJ1-2,.,13,TRBV29-1,TRBD1,CSVTGQGNYGYTF,TGCAGCGTCACGGGACAGGGGAACTATGGCTACACCTTC
TRBJ1-1,.,15,TRBV18,.,CASSPQGGHLAEAFF,TGTGCCAGCTCACCTCAAGGAGGGCATTTGGCTGAAGCTTTCTTT
TRBJ2-5,.,13,TRBV2,.,CASSPRLGETQYF,TGTGCCAGCAGCCCGCGGCTGGGGGAGACCCAGTACTTC
TRBJ2-7,once,15,TRBV29-1,TRBD2,CSVPSGLAGAYEQYF,TGCAGCGTCCCCTCCGGGCTAGCGGGAGCCTACGAGCAGTACTTC
TRBJ1-4,.,14,TRBV28,.,CASSLPGSVEKLFF,TGTGCCAGCAGTTTACCGGGCTCGGTTGAAAAACTGTTTTTT
TRBJ2-1,.,14,TRBV30,.,CAWSRQVKRDEQFF,TGTGCCTGGTCAAGACAGGTTAAACGCGATGAGCAGTTCTTC
TRBJ2-1,.,17,TRBV7-2,TRBD2,CASSLARSYGRGREQFF,TGTGCCAGCAGCTTAGCGCGGTCGTACGGGAGGGGGAGGGAGCAGTTCTTC
TRBJ1-1,.,13,TRBV6-5,.,CASSPTQNTEAFF,TGTGCCAGCAGTCCGACTCAGAACACTGAAGCTTTCTTT
TRBJ2-4,.,12,TRBV30,.,CAWSVQRTTHHF,TGTGCCTGGAGTGTTCAAAGGACCACTCACCACTTC
TRBJ1-1,.,14,TRBV18,.,CASSPRGGNTEAFF,TGTGCCAGCTCACCCCGAGGAGGGAACACTGAAGCTTTCTTT
TRBJ2-7,.,17,TRBV15,TRBD2,CATSRAPTSGWTYEQYF,TGTGCCACCAGCAGAGCCCCTACTAGCGGGTGGACCTACGAGCAGTACTTC
TRBJ1-6,few,15,TRBV5-1,.,CASSLGAGDGSPLHF,TGCGCCAGCAGCTTGGGGGCAGGGGACGGATCACCCCTCCACTTT
TRBJ2-1,.,15,TRBV7-3,.,CASSLTGGKSNEQFF,TGTGCCAGCAGCTTAACCGGCGGGAAGAGCAATGAGCAGTTCTTC
TRBJ2-1,.,18,TRBV5-1,.,CASSLGTGSFPSYNEQFF,TGCGCCAGCAGCTTGGGCACAGGGTCCTTCCCCTCCTACAATGAGCAGTTCTTC
TRBJ1-2,few,14,TRBV5-4,TRBD1,CASSHLQGAHGYTF,TGTGCCAGCAGCCATCTCCAGGGGGCGCATGGCTACACCTTC
TRBJ1-1,.,13,TRBV9,.,CASSVAPGGEAFF,TGTGCCAGCAGCGTAGCCCCCGGCGGTGAAGCTTTCTTT
TRBJ1-1,.,16,TRBV19,TRBD1,CASTRGQGDGGTEAFF,TGTGCCAGTACCCGAGGACAGGGGGATGGGGGAACTGAAGCTTTCTTT
TRBJ2-1,.,14,TRBV5-1,TRBD1,CASSLGQGIYEQFF,TGCGCCAGCAGCCTGGGACAGGGGATATATGAGCAGTTCTTC